The clone carrying this TCR beta chain was detected only a few times. Its specificity is unknown. This CDR3 contains 11 residues. Germline loops: CDR1 SGHDT, CDR2 YYEEEE. Trimming cost V 4 bases and J 3 bases, with 5 bases left between them. Every TCR beta cDNA library bore unique molecular identifiers. Using its own MiXCR run on the PCR reads, TCRdb lists one record per CDR3 protein. This sample has 500,000 to 600,000 distinct CDR3 sequences, with about 40% found just once. This entry is derived from a study of post-analysis software for immune sequencing data. Findings and caveats of the study: Patients showed TRBV5-6, TRBV5-1 and TRBV20-1 among 4 or 5 TRBV segments more frequent than in controls.

This chain links TRBV5-6 with TRBJ2-7; the D is unclear. The sequenced sample consisted of blood. The sequence was collected from a girl between 10 and 17 years old with multiple sclerosis. The CDR3 here is CASSTLYEQYF. The DNA of the CDR3 is TGTGCCAGCAGCACTCTCTACGAGCAGTACTTC.